These T cell receptor beta chains were read from a single sample in a study of glioma-infiltrating T cells. TCRdb processed the multiplex PCR reads anew with MiXCR; each CDR3 protein has one entry. This table has some 99,000 distinct CDR3 sequences, less than 30% appearing once. The sequenced sample consisted of glioma tissue, nonneoplastic brain tissue, or PBMCs (not recorded which). The receptors shown here come from a human donor with low-grade glioma or glioblastoma, undergoing nonglioma brain surgery, or in good health (not recorded which). The CDR3 runs from the conserved cysteine through the conserved F or W. The order of the fields is clone size, D gene, V gene, J gene, CDR3 length, CDR3 DNA, CDR3 protein. D genes are given only for firm matches. The size entry is marked missing in some rows and otherwise reads once, few, many or a size class.

NA	NA	TRBV7-2	TRBJ1-3	17	TGTGCCAGAGGCTTACCATACGGGCCTAGCTCTGGAAACACCATATATTTT	CARGLPYGPSSGNTIYF
many	TRBD1	TRBV6-6	TRBJ2-3	16	TGTGCCAGCAGTTACTCGGCCCGGACAGGGTTAGATACGCAGTATTTT	CASSYSARTGLDTQYF
many	TRBD1	TRBV6-1	TRBJ1-1	12	TGTGCCAGCAGGACAGGGCCCGCGGGGGCTTTCTTT	CASRTGPAGAFF
NA	NA	TRBV7-2	TRBJ2-5	12	TGTGCCAGCAGCCGTAGCCGCGAGACCCAGTACTTC	CASSRSRETQYF
NA	NA	TRBV14	TRBJ1-1	15	TGTGCCAGCAGCCGGGGAGGGGCCTCAGGCGCTGAAGCTTTCTTT	CASSRGGASGAEAFF
many	NA	TRBV12-3/TRBV12-4	TRBJ2-1	13	TGTGCCAGCAGTTCCTTCGGGGTGAATGAGCAGTTCTTC	CASSSFGVNEQFF
many	NA	TRBV6-2/TRBV6-3	TRBJ2-7	13	TGTGCCAGCAGTTACTCGAACTCCTACGAGCAGTACTTC	CASSYSNSYEQYF
many	NA	TRBV27	TRBJ1-2	13	TGTGCCAGCAGGGGGGGACCCGACTATGGCTACACCTTC	CASRGGPDYGYTF
NA	TRBD2	TRBV6-2/TRBV6-3	TRBJ2-1	16	TGTGCCAGCAGAACTACTAGCGGGAGCTCCTACAATGAGCAGTTCTTC	CASRTTSGSSYNEQFF
many	NA	TRBV15	TRBJ2-2	16	TGTGCCACCAGCAGAGCTCAAACAGTGAACACCGGGGAGCTGTTTTTT	CATSRAQTVNTGELFF
many	TRBD2	TRBV18	TRBJ2-7	15	TGTGCCAGCTCGATGGGACTAGCGGAGATTTACGAGCAGTACTTC	CASSMGLAEIYEQYF
many	TRBD2	TRBV15	TRBJ2-3	17	TGTGCCACCAGCAGAGCCCGGGGGGGGACGGGCACAGATACGCAGTATTTT	CATSRARGGTGTDTQYF
NA	TRBD2	TRBV6-1	TRBJ2-1	16	TGTGCCAGCAGTCTGAGACTAGCGGGAGCCGACAATGAGCAGTTCTTC	CASSLRLAGADNEQFF
medium-sized	NA	TRBV27	TRBJ1-1	13	TGTGCCAGCTCAAGGGTTATGAACACTGAAGCTTTCTTT	CASSRVMNTEAFF
many	TRBD2	TRBV29-1	TRBJ2-7	14	TGCAGCGTTGGAGCGGGAGTTGGCTCCTACGAGCAGTACTTC	CSVGAGVGSYEQYF
many	TRBD1	TRBV25-1	TRBJ1-1	15	TGTGCCAGCTCCCGGGACAGGGAATTGCACACTGAAGCTTTCTTT	CASSRDRELHTEAFF
many	NA	TRBV7-2	TRBJ1-2	14	TGTGCCAGCAGCTTAGATGGGGGAAACTATGGCTACACCTTC	CASSLDGGNYGYTF
NA	NA	TRBV5-4	TRBJ2-7	14	TGTGCCAGCAGCTTGCAGCTGGGGGTTAGTGAGCAGTACTTC	CASSLQLGVSEQYF
NA	TRBD1	TRBV12-3/TRBV12-4	TRBJ2-1	14	TGTGCCATCTCGCCAGGGGGCTACTACAATGAGCAGTTCTTC	CAISPGGYYNEQFF
many	NA	TRBV7-9	TRBJ2-1	10	TGTGCCAGCGCCCACAATGAGCAGTTCTTC	CASAHNEQFF
many	NA	TRBV28	TRBJ2-5	15	TGTGCCAGCAGTTTGGTCCGGCGAGGTCAAGAGACCCAGTACTTC	CASSLVRRGQETQYF
NA	NA	TRBV29-1	TRBJ2-5	16	TGCAGCGTTGAAGATCTTCTCAGGGGCGCCCAAGAGACCCAGTACTTC	CSVEDLLRGAQETQYF
few	NA	TRBV30	TRBJ2-3	14	TGTGCCTGGAGTGTACCGGGGCCGTTGGGTACGCAGTATTTT	CAWSVPGPLGTQYF
many	TRBD2	TRBV18	TRBJ2-1	20	TGTGCCAGCTCATCGACCGTCGGGACCAAACTAGCGGGAAGCGACAATGAGCAGTTCTTC	CASSSTVGTKLAGSDNEQFF
NA	NA	TRBV4-3	TRBJ2-7	15	TGCGCCAGCAGCCAGGACAGAGCAACCCCATACGAGCAGTACTTC	CASSQDRATPYEQYF
few	TRBD1	TRBV10-2	TRBJ1-2	14	TGCGCCAGCAGCGGGACAGGGGGCGGCTATGGCTACACCTTC	CASSGTGGGYGYTF
many	NA	TRBV7-8	TRBJ2-5	15	TGTGCCAGCAGCTCTGAAGATCTCCCCCAAGAGACCCAGTACTTC	CASSSEDLPQETQYF
many	NA	TRBV27	TRBJ2-5	14	TGTGCCAGCAGCCCCCTTGGAGCTCAAGAGACCCAGTACTTC	CASSPLGAQETQYF
many	TRBD1	TRBV7-2	TRBJ1-5	13	TGTGCCAGCAGCGGACAGGCCAATCAGCCCCAGCATTTT	CASSGQANQPQHF
NA	TRBD1	TRBV7-2	TRBJ2-7	15	TGTGCAAGCAGCTTAGGGGGCCTACCGGTCGGAAAGCAGTACTTC	CASSLGGLPVGKQYF
many	TRBD2	TRBV5-1	TRBJ2-1	15	TGCGCCAGCAGCCACCAGCGGGGCTCCTACAATGAGCAGTTCTTC	CASSHQRGSYNEQFF
many	NA	TRBV7-2	TRBJ2-3	12	TGTGCCAGCAGCTTCTACACAGATACGCAGTATTTT	CASSFYTDTQYF
many	TRBD1	TRBV5-1	TRBJ1-2	13	TGCGCCAGCAGTGACAGGGTACTAGATGGCTACACCTTC	CASSDRVLDGYTF
NA	TRBD2	TRBV19	TRBJ2-1	18	TGTGCCAGTACCTCCCTGGGGACTAGCGCAAGCTCCTACAATGAGCAGTTCTTC	CASTSLGTSASSYNEQFF
many	TRBD1	TRBV7-8	TRBJ1-6	14	TGTGCCAGCAGCTTCCGGGACAGGGGTACTCCCCTCCACTTT	CASSFRDRGTPLHF
many	TRBD2	TRBV7-2	TRBJ2-3	16	TGTGCCAGCAGCTCCGGAAGCGGGATGAGCACAGATACGCAGTATTTT	CASSSGSGMSTDTQYF
many	TRBD2	TRBV20-1	TRBJ2-1	13	TGCAGTGCTAGAGCGCTAGCGGTCAATGAGCAGTTCTTC	CSARALAVNEQFF
many	NA	TRBV27	TRBJ1-2	16	TGTGCCAGCAGTTCCCTCCCGACAGACGGAAAGCAGGGCTACACCTTC	CASSSLPTDGKQGYTF
many	NA	TRBV15	TRBJ1-1	16	TGTGCCACCAGCCCCAGAAGGGGGATTATGGGCACTGAAGCTTTCTTT	CATSPRRGIMGTEAFF
NA	NA	TRBV6-2/TRBV6-3	TRBJ2-4	17	TGTGCCGGCAGCCTCGAACAGGGTAGGGGGAGAAGAAACATTCAGTACTTT	CAGSLEQGRGRRNIQYF
few	TRBD2	TRBV12-3/TRBV12-4	TRBJ2-7	16	TGTGCCAGCAGTTTAGGGACTAGCGGGGGTCTCTACGAGCAGTACTTC	CASSLGTSGGLYEQYF
few	TRBD1	TRBV18	TRBJ2-7	15	TGTGCCAGCTCACCGGACAGGGGGCCTTCGGCCGAGCAGTACTTC	CASSPDRGPSAEQYF
many	NA	TRBV10-2	TRBJ2-7	12	TGCGCCAGCAGTGAGTTCGGTCCCGCGCAGTACTTC	CASSEFGPAQYF
many	NA	TRBV6-2/TRBV6-3	TRBJ1-2	12	TGTGCCAGCAGTTCAGGGGCGCGTGGCTACACCTTC	CASSSGARGYTF
many	NA	TRBV27	TRBJ2-7	12	TGTGCCAGTTCTGGCACTACCTACGAGCAGTACTTC	CASSGTTYEQYF
few	NA	TRBV12-3/TRBV12-4	TRBJ2-5	18	TGTGCCAGCAGTTTAGTCGGGTCGGGACACGCTTTAGGAGAGACCCAGTACTTC	CASSLVGSGHALGETQYF